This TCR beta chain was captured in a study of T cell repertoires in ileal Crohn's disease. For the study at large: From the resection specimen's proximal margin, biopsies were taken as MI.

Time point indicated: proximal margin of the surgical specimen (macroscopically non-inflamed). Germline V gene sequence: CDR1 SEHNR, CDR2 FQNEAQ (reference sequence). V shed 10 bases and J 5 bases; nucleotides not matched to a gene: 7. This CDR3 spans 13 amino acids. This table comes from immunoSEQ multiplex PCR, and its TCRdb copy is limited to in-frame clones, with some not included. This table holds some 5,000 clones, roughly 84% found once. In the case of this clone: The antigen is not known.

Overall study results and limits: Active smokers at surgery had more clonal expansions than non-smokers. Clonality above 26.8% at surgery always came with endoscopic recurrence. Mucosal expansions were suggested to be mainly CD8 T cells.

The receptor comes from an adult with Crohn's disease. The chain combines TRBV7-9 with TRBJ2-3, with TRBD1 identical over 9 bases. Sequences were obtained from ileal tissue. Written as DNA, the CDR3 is TGTGCCATCCCGGGACAGGGTGGAGATACGCAGTATTTT. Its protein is CAIPGQGGDTQYF.